This entry lists 16 T cell receptor beta chains sequenced from one sample in a study of patients and donors after allogeneic stem cell transplantation. TCRdb used MiXCR to reprocess the RT-PCR reads, holding one entry per CDR3 protein. The table shows about a million distinct CDR3 sequences, with about a sixth occurring only once. Sequenced sample: blood, either unsorted or a sorted T cell fraction (not recorded which). The source is a human donor who was either an allogeneic HSCT recipient or a stem cell or donor lymphocyte infusion donor (not recorded which). It is not recorded whose cells these are; they may come from a transplant donor.

This clonotype was observed a few times. The V gene is TRBV6-1, the J gene TRBJ1-2, with a possible D match to TRBD1 (5 bases). The CDR3 length is 13 residues. Germline-derived CDR1 and CDR2 are MNHNS and SASEGT. V was shortened by 4 bases and J by 7 bases, with 13 bases between the two germline ends. In DNA form, the CDR3 reads TGTGCCAGCAGTGGACAGAGTAAACTTGGCTACACCTTC. Protein sequence: CASSGQSKLGYTF.

This clonotype was seen only a few times. The chain links TRBV5-1 to TRBJ2-2; TRBD1 aligns across 8 bases. Germline V CDR1 and CDR2: SGHRS, YFSETQ. V lost 4 bases, J lost 1 base, and 6 bases stayed unmatched. This CDR3 is 16 amino acids long. CDR3 region: CASSQTGVGNTGELFF. The CDR3 DNA reads as TGCGCCAGCAGCCAGACAGGGGTAGGGAACACCGGGGAGCTGTTTTTT.

This clonotype was seen a handful of times. This chain joins TRBV9 and TRBJ2-7, with a possible D match to TRBD2 (6 bases). Per germline, CDR1 SGDLS and CDR2 YYNGEE. This CDR3 spans 14 amino acids. V dropped 0 bases and J dropped 2 bases, with 9 bases sitting between them. This CDR3 is CASSVASAPYEQYF. The DNA of the CDR3 is TGTGCCAGCAGCGTAGCTAGCGCACCCTACGAGCAGTACTTC.

The chain links TRBV7-9 to TRBJ1-2, with 8 bases matching TRBD1. J lost 10 bases, V lost 5 bases, and 9 bases had no gene match. CDR1 and CDR2 from the germline V gene are SEHNR and FQNEAQ (reference sequence). There are 13 residues in the CDR3. CDR3 sequence reads: CASSARTGILYTF. DNA for the CDR3: TGTGCCAGCAGCGCTCGGACAGGGATCCTCTACACCTTC. Full variable domain (outside the CDR3, taken from reference TRBV7-9 and TRBJ1-2): DTGVSQNPRHKITKRGQNVTFRCDPISEHNRLYWYRQTLGQGPEFLTYFQNEAQLEKSRLLSDRFSAERPKGSFSTLEIQRTEQGDSAMYLCASSARTGILYTFGSGTRLTVV.

This clonotype was detected a few times. The chain employs TRBV27 and TRBJ1-4; no clear D. The V gene lost 2 bases and the J gene lost 1 base, with 8 bases spanning the gap. CDR3 size: 15 residues. The germline CDR1 and CDR2 sequences are MNHEY and SMNVEV (reference sequence). DNA for the CDR3: TGTGCCAGCAGTTTAGTTTGGGAAACTAATGAAAAACTGTTTTTT. The encoded protein is CASSLVWETNEKLFF.

The V gene is TRBV7-8, the J gene TRBJ1-2; no clear D. In germline, CDR1 is SGHVS, CDR2 FQNEAQ. CDR3 length: 14 residues. With 5 bases removed from V and 4 bases from J, the gap between germline ends came to 14 bases. CDR3 nucleotide sequence: TGTGCCAGCAGCCATAAAGGGAGGGTCTATGGCTACACCTTC. Translating it yields CASSHKGRVYGYTF.

This clonotype was seen only a few times. The chain uses TRBV7-3 and TRBJ1-1, with a possible D match to TRBD1 (5 bases). The V end was cut by 5 bases, the J end by 0 bases, with 13 bases between. Looked up from germline, CDR1 is SGHTA and CDR2 is FQGTGA. The CDR3 runs 15 residues. The CDR3 spells CASSLHRILNTEAFF. DNA of the CDR3: TGTGCCAGCAGCCTGCACAGGATCTTGAACACTGAAGCTTTCTTT. Complete variable domain (other parts from reference TRBV7-3 and TRBJ1-1): GAGVSQTPSNKVTEKGKYVELRCDPISGHTALYWYRQSLGQGPEFLIYFQGTGAADDSGLPNDRFFAVRPEGSVSTLKIQRTERGDSAVYLCASSLHRILNTEAFFGQGTRLTVV.

In DNA form, the CDR3 reads TGCAGTGCTAATTTGGGCCAGAAAAGCTCCTACGAGCAGTACTTC. Its protein product is CSANLGQKSSYEQYF. The chain employs TRBV20-1 and TRBJ2-7; no clear D gene. The V gene's germline CDR1 is DFQATT and CDR2 SNEGSKA (reference sequence). The ends were cut back, 4 bases at V and 0 bases at J, with 16 bases in the middle. CDR3 length: 15 residues.

This clonotype was seen only a few times. The chain recombines TRBV12-3 or TRBV12-4 with TRBJ2-7; a weak D match, TRBD2 (6 bases). With 2 bases removed from V and 7 bases from J, the gap between germline ends came to 21 bases. This CDR3 has 16 residues. CDR3 DNA sequence: TGTGCCAGCAGTTTACCCCCTGGAGGGGTGGCGAGAGAGCAGTACTTC. Protein product: CASSLPPGGVAREQYF.

This clonotype was counted ten times or more. This sequence joins TRBV29-1 and TRBJ2-7, with D unclear. Germline V gene data show CDR1 as SQVTM and CDR2 as ANQGSEA. Trimming left V 3 bases short and J 3 bases short, with 9 bases between. The CDR3 has 12 residues. Here the CDR3 DNA reads TGCAGCGTTGAGTCGGGTTACTACGAGCAGTACTTC. This gives the protein CSVESGYYEQYF.

A remark on this clonotype: A read error may produce the germline difference seen at one junction end. The chain carries TRBV12-3 or TRBV12-4 and TRBJ1-3, with unresolved D. The CDR3 is 11 amino acids. The CDR3 loop is CASSPRTEPIF. For the CDR3, the DNA is TGTGCCAGCAGTCCCAGGACGGAGCCGATTTTT.

The chain joins TRBV15 to TRBJ1-5, with D perhaps matching TRBD1 (6 bases). CDR1 LNHNV and CDR2 YYDKDF come from the germline V gene (reference sequence). Trimming took 1 base from V and 3 from J, leaving 10 bases between them. This CDR3 is built from 15 residues. The DNA of the CDR3 is TGTGCCACCAGCAGAGCCCGGGGGCTCAATCAGCCCCAGCATTTT. This translates into CATSRARGLNQPQHF.

J is TRBJ2-3 and V is TRBV9; 11 bases are a match to TRBD2. V lost 1 base, J lost 2 bases, and 3 bases stayed unmatched. CDR1 is SGDLS and CDR2 is YYNGEE in the germline V gene. The CDR3 is 16 amino acids. The CDR3 is CASSVTSGRDTDTQYF. In nucleotides, the CDR3 is TGTGCCAGCAGCGTAACTAGCGGGAGAGACACAGATACGCAGTATTTT.

This chain connects TRBV29-1 to TRBJ2-7, with a possible D match to TRBD2 (7 bases). Per the germline V gene, CDR1 is SQVTM and CDR2 is ANQGSEA. The CDR3 is made up of 13 amino acids. The V and J ends lost 7 bases and 5 bases respectively, with 18 bases between them. The CDR3 protein is CSGGGTPRDEQYF. In DNA form, the CDR3 reads TGCAGCGGGGGGGGGACACCGAGGGACGAGCAGTACTTC.

This clonotype has only a few counts. The CDR3 DNA is TGCGCCAGCAGCCAAGTTGGGGAGGGGAGCAATCAGCCCCAGCATTTT. Its translation: CASSQVGEGSNQPQHF. This chain connects TRBV4-1 to TRBJ1-5; TRBD1 is a possible D gene (5 bases). This CDR3 is built from 16 residues. Trimming stripped 1 base from V and 1 base from J, with 11 bases between. CDR1 MGHRA and CDR2 YSYEKL come from the germline V gene.

The V gene is TRBV20-1, the J gene TRBJ1-1; 7 bases agree with TRBD1. The J segment lost 0 bases and the V segment lost 6 bases, leaving 16 bases of the junction unmatched. The CDR3 runs 17 residues. Germline V CDR1 and CDR2: DFQATT, SNEGSKA (reference sequence). The CDR3 loop is CSAQPAGGKYMNTEAFF. CDR3 nucleotide sequence: TGCAGTGCCCAACCAGCAGGGGGGAAATACATGAACACTGAAGCTTTCTTT.